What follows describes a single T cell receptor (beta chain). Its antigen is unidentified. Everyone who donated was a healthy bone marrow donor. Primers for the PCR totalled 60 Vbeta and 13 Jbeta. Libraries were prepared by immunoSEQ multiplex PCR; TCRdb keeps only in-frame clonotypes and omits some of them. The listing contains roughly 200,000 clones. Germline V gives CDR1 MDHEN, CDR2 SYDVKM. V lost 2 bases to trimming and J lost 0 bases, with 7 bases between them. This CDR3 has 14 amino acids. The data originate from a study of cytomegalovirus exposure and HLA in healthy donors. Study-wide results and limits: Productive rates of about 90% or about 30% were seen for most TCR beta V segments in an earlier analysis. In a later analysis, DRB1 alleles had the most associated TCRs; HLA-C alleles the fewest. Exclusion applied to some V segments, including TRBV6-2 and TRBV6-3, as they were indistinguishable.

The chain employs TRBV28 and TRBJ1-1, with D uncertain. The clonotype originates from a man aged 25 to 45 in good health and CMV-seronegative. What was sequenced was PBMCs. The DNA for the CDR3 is TGTGCCAGCAGTTTACCCCGGTTGAACACTGAAGCTTTCTTT. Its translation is CASSLPRLNTEAFF.